Following are 5 T cell receptor beta chains from one sample sequenced in a study of CD8 T cells in Susac syndrome. cDNA came from roughly 0.53 to 1 ug RNA primed by random hexamers. TCRdb recomputed calls from the immunoSEQ multiplex PCR reads with MiXCR, one row per CDR3 protein. The sample includes around 110,000 distinct CDR3 sequences, over 95% of them seen just once. The sequenced sample was CD4+ T cells from PBMCs. The receptors derive from a human donor with Susac syndrome.

This CDR3 is CATLRGGPVGPQHF. CDR3 in DNA: TGTGCCACTCTGAGGGGGGGGCCCGTCGGGCCCCAGCATTTT. The chain is built from TRBV24-1 and TRBJ1-5; weak D call: TRBD1 (6 bases). The length of the CDR3 is 14 residues. Germline assignment: CDR1 KGHDR and CDR2 SFDVKD. The V end was cut by 10 bases, the J end by 9 bases, with 21 bases between.

The V and J genes are TRBV20-1 and TRBJ2-5; the D gene is possibly TRBD1 (5 bases). The CDR3 is made up of 12 amino acids. V dropped 3 bases and J dropped 4 bases, with 9 bases sitting between them. Germline CDR1 reads DFQATT; CDR2 reads SNEGSKA (reference sequence). CDR3 in DNA: TGCAGTGCTAGCCGCCAGGGAGAGACCCAGTACTTC. Its translation is CSASRQGETQYF.

The genes are TRBV19 and TRBJ1-2; D remains unclear. This CDR3 spans 13 amino acids. Germline values: CDR1 LNHDA, CDR2 SQIVND (reference sequence). Trimming stripped 7 bases from V and 5 bases from J, with 14 bases between. The CDR3 DNA is TGTGCCAGTAAACGCAGGACGGATTATGGCTACACCTTC. This sequence encodes CASKRRTDYGYTF.

This rearrangement joins TRBV20-1 to TRBJ2-7, with 10 bases lining up with TRBD2. Germline lookup yields CDR1 DFQATT and CDR2 SNEGSKA (reference sequence). There are 13 residues in the CDR3. V shed 3 bases, J shed 3 bases, and the junction held 2 bases outside the gene matches. CDR3 sequence (DNA): TGCAGTGCTAGGCCTAGCGGGAGCTACGAGCAGTACTTC. Its protein is CSARPSGSYEQYF.

The rearrangement links TRBV7-2 to TRBJ1-5; D call uncertain. Germline CDR1 SGHTA, CDR2 FQGNSA. Trimming cost V 4 bases and J 3 bases, with 13 bases left between them. The CDR3 consists of 15 residues. This CDR3 reads CASSSFSSHNQPQHF. CDR3 coding DNA: TGTGCCAGCAGCTCCTTCTCGTCCCACAATCAGCCCCAGCATTTT. The full variable domain, rest sourced from reference TRBV7-2 and TRBJ1-5, is GAGVSQSPSNKVTEKGKDVELRCDPISGHTALYWYRQSLGQGLEFLIYFQGNSAPDKSGLPSDRFSAERTGGSVSTLTIQRTQQEDSAVYLCASSSFSSHNQPQHFGDGTRLSIL.